These 25 T cell receptor beta chains share one sample of origin, sequenced in a study of T cells in women clearing cervical HPV infection. Sequenced by immunoSEQ multiplex PCR; TCRdb stores in-frame clones only, minus some. This listing includes about 24,000 clones. Sequenced sample: blood buffy coat. The receptors derive from a woman aged 18 to 75 with a cervical HPV16 infection that either progressed to CIN3+ or cleared (not recorded which).

As concerns this clone: The missing CDR3 end, 3 residues past where the read stops, is filled in from the germline J gene. The chain has TRBV2 and TRBJ1-5; no clear D gene. Deletions cut 2 bases from V and 4 bases from J, with 9 bases between. Per the germline V gene, CDR1 is SNHLY and CDR2 is FYNNEI. The CDR3 contains 14 residues. The part of the CDR3 DNA that was read is TGTGCCAGCAGTGAAAGAGGTTGGAATCAGCCC. As protein: CASSERGWNQP. The CDR3, in full, reads CASSERGWNQPQHF.

Remarks on this clone: The CDR3 is cut off 3 residues early in the read; its end comes from the germline J gene. The rearrangement uses TRBV20-1 and TRBJ2-3, with 8 nucleotides matching TRBD2. This CDR3 has 13 residues. The germline V gene encodes CDR1 DFQATT and CDR2 SNEGSKA (reference sequence). Partial CDR3 DNA: TGCAGTGCTAGAACTAGCGGCCAAGAGACG. Translation gives CSARTSGQET. The full CDR3 protein reads CSARTSGQETQYF.

For this clone: The read finishes 3 residues shy of the CDR3 end, and the germline J gene is used to complete it. The rearrangement joins TRBV6-2 or TRBV6-3 to TRBJ1-1; D is unresolved. Germline assignment: CDR1 MNHEY and CDR2 SVGEGT. The V end lost 0 bases, the J end lost 0 bases, and 5 bases lay between the germline ends. There are 14 residues in the CDR3. The CDR3 DNA, read in part, is TGTGCCAGCAGTTACTCGGCCATGAACACTGAA. It translates to CASSYSAMNTE. The CDR3 in full is CASSYSAMNTEAFF.

Concerning this clone: The read finishes 3 residues shy of the CDR3 end, and the germline J gene is used to complete it. The chain combines TRBV5-1 with TRBJ2-1; 14 bases align to TRBD2. J gave up 4 bases and V 0 bases, and 3 bases lay outside the gene matches. The germline V gene encodes CDR1 SGHRS and CDR2 YFSETQ. The CDR3 covers 17 residues. The CDR3 DNA, read in part, is TGCGCCAGCAGCTTGGGACTAGCGGGAGGGATATACAATGAG. Amino acid sequence: CASSLGLAGGIYNE. The whole CDR3 sequence is CASSLGLAGGIYNEQFF.

A remark on this clone: Coverage ceases 3 residues before the CDR3 finishes, and the germline J gene fills in the end. The V and J genes are TRBV19 and TRBJ2-2; 9 nucleotides align to TRBD1. The CDR3 runs 14 residues. CDR1 is LNHDA and CDR2 is SQIVND in the germline V gene (reference sequence). V lost 10 bases and J lost 5; bases outside the gene matches: 8. Partial CDR3 DNA: TGTGCCACTACTTCCGGGACAGGGACCGGGGAG. As protein: CATTSGTGTGE. The whole CDR3 sequence reads CATTSGTGTGELFF.

Notes on this clone: The junction departs from the called germline gene at one end, perhaps through a read error. The read halts 3 residues ahead of the CDR3 end, with the missing end drawn from the germline J gene. Additional DNA sequences in this sample encode the identical CDR3. This chain connects TRBV7-9 to TRBJ1-3; D is uncertain. This CDR3 has 15 residues. Germline CDR1 SEHNR, CDR2 FQNEAQ (reference sequence). CDR3 residues: CASSLVLAGGNTIYF. CDR3 bases read: TGTGCCAGCAGCTTAGTACTGGCAGGAGGAAACACT.

CDR3 region: CASSLLGQGAEGKNIQYF. CDR3 DNA, as far as it was read: TGTGCCAGCAGCTTATTGGGACAGGGGGCTGAGGGCAAAAACATT. The chain combines TRBV7-8 with TRBJ2-4, with 12 bases lining up with TRBD1. The missing CDR3 end, 3 residues past where the read stops, is filled in from the germline J gene. Trimming cost V 2 bases and J 3 bases; bases outside gene matches: 8. Looked up from germline, CDR1 is SGHVS and CDR2 is FQNEAQ. CDR3 size: 18 residues.

On this clone itself: The read stops 3 residues short of the end of the CDR3; the missing end is completed from the germline J gene. The chain couples TRBV11-2 to TRBJ1-4; D possibly corresponds to TRBD1 (6 bases). Germline values: CDR1 SGHAT, CDR2 FQNNGV. This CDR3 is built from 14 residues. CDR3 protein: CASSPLQGGSPLFF. CDR3 bases read: TGTGCCAGCAGCCCCCTACAGGGCGGTTCACCA.

Judged by frequency, this clone is medium-sized. The CDR3 end is not reached by the read, which stops 3 residues before it; the germline J gene fills it in. The chain joins TRBV19 to TRBJ2-7, with D possibly being TRBD2 (5 bases). The V gene lost 6 bases and the J gene lost 0 bases, with 12 bases spanning the gap. There are 14 residues in the CDR3. In germline, CDR1 is LNHDA, CDR2 SQIVND (reference sequence). The CDR3 sequence: CASSPAGNSYEQYF. CDR3 DNA, as far as it was read: TGTGCCAGTAGCCCGGCGGGCAACTCCTACGAG. The full variable domain, with the rest looked up from reference TRBV19 and TRBJ2-7, is DGGITQSPKYLFRKEGQNVTLSCEQNLNHDAMYWYRQDPGQGLRLIYYSQIVNDFQKGDIAEGYSVSREKKESFPLTVTSAQKNPTAFYLCASSPAGNSYEQYFGPGTRLTVT.

A remark on this clone: Sequencing ends 3 residues short of the CDR3 end; the germline J gene provides the rest. The V gene is TRBV18, the J gene TRBJ2-2; 9 bases line up with TRBD1. CDR1 and CDR2 from the germline V gene are KGHSH and LQKENI. The CDR3 length is 17 residues. V lost 6 bases to trimming and J lost 0 bases; unmatched junction nucleotides: 8. The CDR3 protein is CASSGDRAIANTGELFF. The CDR3 DNA, read in part, is TGTGCCAGCTCGGGGGACAGGGCAATCGCGAACACCGGGGAG.

Worth noting for this clone: The read finishes 3 residues shy of the CDR3 end, and the germline J gene is used to complete it. V and J are TRBV5-1 and TRBJ2-7; TRBD2 might be the D (5 bases). The CDR3 runs to 13 residues. From germline, CDR1 is SGHRS and CDR2 YFSETQ. Trimming stripped 2 bases from V and 5 bases from J, with 11 bases between. The CDR3 loop is CASSFAGEDEQYF. Incomplete CDR3 DNA: TGCGCCAGCAGCTTTGCGGGTGAAGACGAG.

Comment on this clone: The read terminates 3 residues ahead of where the CDR3 ends, so the germline J gene completes it. This chain connects TRBV5-1 to TRBJ2-1, with D tentatively TRBD1 or TRBD2 (6 bases each). Germline V gene sequence: CDR1 SGHRS, CDR2 YFSETQ. V was clipped by 6 bases and J by 6 bases, with 13 bases between them. The CDR3 spans 13 residues. The CDR3 DNA, read in part, is TGCGCCAGCACGCTCAGGGGAGGCAATGAG. It specifies CASTLRGGNE. The whole CDR3 region reads CASTLRGGNEQFF. Full variable domain (missing parts from reference TRBV5-1 and TRBJ2-1): KAGVTQTPRYLIKTRGQQVTLSCSPISGHRSVSWYQQTPGQGLQFLFEYFSETQRNKGNFPGRFSGRQFSNSRSEMNVSTLELGDSALYLCASTLRGGNEQFFGPGTRLTVL.

On this clone itself: The sequenced fragment ends 3 residues before the CDR3 boundary, so the rest is inferred from the germline J gene. The rearrangement uses TRBV20-1 and TRBJ2-3; maybe TRBD1 (5 bases). Trimming removed 2 bases from V and 5 bases from J, with 14 bases in between. Per germline, CDR1 DFQATT and CDR2 SNEGSKA (reference sequence). CDR3 length: 14 amino acids. The CDR3 DNA, read in part, is TGCAGTGCTAGAATTCGGCAGGGAATAGATACG. Its protein is CSARIRQGIDT. The complete CDR3 reads CSARIRQGIDTQYF.

The chain's CDR3 is CASSQGGLVRGEQYF. CDR3 DNA (partial): TGCGCCAGCAGCCAAGGGGGCCTAGTAAGGGGCGAG. The chain joins TRBV4-1 to TRBJ2-7, with a weak D call TRBD1 (5 bases). The sequenced fragment ends 3 residues before the CDR3 boundary, so the rest is inferred from the germline J gene. The CDR3 length is 15 residues. Deletions cut 1 base from V and 6 bases from J, with 16 bases between. Germline CDR1 MGHRA, CDR2 YSYEKL.

Of note for this clone: The DNA ends 3 residues before the CDR3 does, and the rest of the CDR3 is filled in from the germline J gene. The same CDR3 is also encoded by other DNA sequences in this sample. The genes are TRBV6-1 and TRBJ2-4, with 8 bases lining up with TRBD2. Germline CDR1 MNHNS, CDR2 SASEGT. The CDR3 consists of 15 residues. The trim removed 0 bases at V and 5 bases at J, leaving 3 bases unmatched. CDR3 bases read: TGTGCCAGCAGTGAAGCGGGACTAGGACAAAACATT. Protein: CASSEAGLGQNI. In full, the CDR3 reads CASSEAGLGQNIQYF.

A remark on this clone: The read falls 3 residues short of the CDR3 end, and the missing part is taken from the germline J gene. This chain connects TRBV14 to TRBJ1-1; TRBD1 is a possible D gene (5 bases). Looked up from germline, CDR1 is SGHDN and CDR2 is FVKESK. The CDR3 is made up of 13 amino acids. Trimming shortened V by 6 bases and J by 6 bases, and 14 bases separated the two germline ends. This CDR3 reads CASSPTVPAEAFF. CDR3 DNA, as far as it was read: TGTGCCAGCAGTCCGACAGTCCCTGCTGAA.

To note about this clone: The read gets to within 3 residues of the CDR3 end, and the germline J gene fills in the rest. The V gene is TRBV18, the J gene TRBJ1-5; no definite D call. Germline V gene sequence: CDR1 KGHSH, CDR2 LQKENI. The CDR3 is made up of 14 amino acids. Between the trimmed V and J ends, which lost 3 bases and 1 base, there was a span of 7 bases. The CDR3 loop is CASSPVRSNQPQHF. The CDR3 bases that were read are TGTGCCAGCTCACCCGTGCGGAGCAATCAGCCC.

As regards this clone: The read ends 3 residues shy of where the CDR3 ends; the end is completed using the germline J gene. V usage is TRBV5-5 and J usage is TRBJ2-7, with D possibly being TRBD1 (5 bases). Germline V gene sequence: CDR1 SGHKS, CDR2 YYEKEE (reference sequence). This CDR3 is 13 amino acids long. V was pared by 0 bases and J by 5 bases, with 9 bases between. Partial CDR3 DNA: TGTGCCAGCAGCTTGGGGCAGGGAAACGAG. It encodes CASSLGQGNE. The full CDR3 is CASSLGQGNEQYF. Full variable domain (outside the CDR3, taken from reference TRBV5-5 and TRBJ2-7): DAGVTQSPTHLIKTRGQQVTLRCSPISGHKSVSWYQQVLGQGPQFIFQYYEKEERGRGNFPDRFSARQFPNYSSELNVNALLLGDSALYLCASSLGQGNEQYFGPGTRLTVT.

Concerning this clone: The CDR3 end is not reached by the read, which stops 3 residues before it; the germline J gene fills it in. V and J are TRBV11-2 and TRBJ2-7, with unresolved D. Germline lookup yields CDR1 SGHAT and CDR2 FQNNGV. V was clipped by 4 bases and J by 2 bases, with 6 bases between them. CDR3 length: 12 amino acids. The CDR3 protein is CASSSSTYEQYF. The sequenced CDR3 bases are TGTGCCAGCAGCTCCTCTACCTACGAG.

A note on this clone: Sequencing ends 3 residues short of the CDR3 end; the germline J gene provides the rest. The chain is built from TRBV10-3 and TRBJ1-4; 8 nucleotides agree with TRBD1. CDR1 is ENHRY and CDR2 is SYGVKD in the germline V gene. The CDR3 spans 16 residues. V was clipped by 3 bases and J by 7 bases; unmatched bases: 10. CDR3 DNA (partial): TGTGCCATCAGTGACCCGAAGACAGGGGATGGTGAAAAA. As protein: CAISDPKTGDGEK. The entire CDR3 protein reads CAISDPKTGDGEKLFF.

This clone is identified as medium-sized from frequency. The read falls 3 residues short of the CDR3 end, and the missing part is taken from the germline J gene. This sequence joins TRBV7-3 and TRBJ2-3; D may be TRBD2 (6 bases). V lost 5 bases and J lost 6, with 12 bases in between. The V gene's germline CDR1 is SGHTA and CDR2 FQGTGA. The CDR3 extends over 13 amino acids. The CDR3 sequence is CASSPPGRDTQYF. The sequenced CDR3 bases are TGTGCCAGCAGCCCCCCAGGGAGGGATACG.

Incomplete CDR3 DNA: TGCGCCAGCAGTGGAAGGACTAGCGGAGCTGAG. Amino acid sequence: CASSGRTSGAE. The whole CDR3 reads CASSGRTSGAEQFF. The rearrangement links TRBV10-1 to TRBJ2-1; 10 nucleotides line up with TRBD2. Read data end 3 residues before the CDR3 end; the end is taken from the germline J gene. Germline values: CDR1 WNHNN, CDR2 SYGVQD (reference sequence). This CDR3 has 14 amino acids. With V trimmed by 4 bases and J by 9 bases, 6 bases remained unmatched.

Of note for this clone: Coverage ceases 3 residues before the CDR3 finishes, and the germline J gene fills in the end. The chain employs TRBV18 and TRBJ1-2; no definite D call. The CDR3 is 16 residues long. Germline V lookup: CDR1 KGHSH, CDR2 LQKENI. CDR3 sequence: CASSPPGLAGVHDYTF. The sequenced CDR3 bases are TGTGCCAGCTCACCGCCCGGACTAGCGGGAGTTCACGAC.

Of note for this clone: From the germline J gene comes the end of the CDR3, since the read stops 3 residues before it. J is TRBJ1-1 and V is TRBV19; tentatively, D is TRBD1 (5 bases). V lost 7 bases, J lost 0 bases, and 18 bases lay in between. The germline gives CDR1 LNHDA, CDR2 SQIVND (reference sequence). The CDR3 runs 16 residues. The CDR3 here is CASNRVGRVVNTEAFF. Incomplete CDR3 DNA: TGTGCCAGTAATCGGGTCGGCAGGGTGGTGAACACTGAA.

About this clone: The read stops 3 residues short of the end of the CDR3; the missing end is completed from the germline J gene. The chain links TRBV11-2 to TRBJ1-2, with D maybe TRBD1 (6 bases). V lost 5 bases and J 2 bases, leaving 15 bases between the germline ends. The CDR3 loop spans 15 amino acids. Germline CDR1 SGHAT, CDR2 FQNNGV. The CDR3 loop is CASSPTGQTNYGYTF. The covered CDR3 bases are TGTGCCAGCAGCCCCACCGGACAGACAAACTATGGC. Drawing the rest from reference TRBV11-2 and TRBJ1-2, the complete variable domain is EAGVAQSPRYKIIEKRQSVAFWCNPISGHATLYWYQQILGQGPKLLIQFQNNGVVDDSQLPKDRFSAERLKGVDSTLKIQPAKLEDSAVYLCASSPTGQTNYGYTFGSGTRLTVV.